This T cell receptor beta chain emerged from a study of neoadjuvant anti-PD-1 for oral cavity cancer. About the research overall: Patients without progression got a fourth dose around day 43.

Time point defined: after neoadjuvant nivolumab, at surgical resection. This clone is a singleton in its sample. Tumor libraries mostly used approximately 4.9 ug genomic DNA, two replicates each. The protocol was immunoSEQ multiplex PCR, while the TCRdb copy is restricted to in-frame clones and leaves out a portion. The table records fewer than 6,500 clones, about 57% of them present only once. The CDR3 loop spans 15 amino acids. After removal of 5 bases from V and 7 bases from J, the junction contained 5 bases not matched to a gene. CDR1 and CDR2 (germline): MNHNY, SVGAGI (reference sequence). The sample in question was tumor tissue, obtained after nivolumab (anti-PD-1) treatment. This clonotype originated in a person aged 40 to 85 with oral cavity squamous cell carcinoma. The gene calls are TRBV6-6 and TRBJ2-7, with 16 bases that match TRBD2. Written as DNA, the CDR3 is TGTGCCAGCAGTACACCGGGACTAGCGGGGGGGGAGCAGTACTTC. This gives the protein CASSTPGLAGGEQYF.